Only a few counts were recorded for the clone carrying this TCR beta chain. The antigen remains undetermined. The data were obtained in a study of T-cell memory formation after mild COVID-19. Study outcomes and limitations: Whereas later expanders leaned CD4+, clones contracting day 15 to 85 showed a balanced CD4/CD8 makeup.

Trimming at V came to 5 bases and at J to 3 bases, leaving 6 bases not matched to a gene. CDR3 length: 14 residues. CDR1 is SGHTA and CDR2 is FQGTGA in the germline V gene. TCR alpha and TCR beta cDNA libraries with sample barcodes and UMIs came from 5'RACE using constant-segment primers. TCRdb fed the 5' RACE reads into MiXCR, producing one record per CDR3 protein. The table shows 200,000 to 250,000 distinct CDR3 sequences, with 15% occurring only once. This chain uses TRBV7-3 with TRBJ2-7, with TRBD1 matching over 8 bases. Sample: PBMCs or a T cell subset sorted from them (not recorded which). The receptor was derived from an adult woman who had mild COVID-19 (a few samples of this study predate the infection). Cell type and time point are not known. CDR3 sequence (DNA): TGTGCCAGCAGCCAGGGACAGGTCGGCTACGAGCAGTACTTC. Translating gives CASSQGQVGYEQYF.